One and the same sample provided the 27 T cell receptor beta chains below, sequenced in a study of cytomegalovirus exposure and HLA in healthy donors. With 60 Vbeta and 13 Jbeta primers, the PCR was carried out. Clones were sequenced by immunoSEQ multiplex PCR, and TCRdb holds only the in-frame ones, with some missing. This sample has about 150,000 clones, with around 10% found just once. The sample comprised PBMCs. Receptor source: a man aged 45-65 years in good health and CMV-seronegative.

This clone was detected a few times. This chain joins TRBV18 and TRBJ2-7; D is perhaps TRBD1 (5 bases). The germline V and J ends were trimmed by 2 bases and 3 bases, with 14 bases remaining between them. Germline V gives CDR1 KGHSH, CDR2 LQKENI. The CDR3 is made up of 15 amino acids. In nucleotides, the CDR3 is TGTGCCAGCTCACCAAGCCCCATTGACAGCTACGAGCAGTACTTC. This encodes CASSPSPIDSYEQYF.

This clone was seen a few times. The chain carries TRBV9 and TRBJ2-5; 9 bases line up with TRBD2. The CDR3 loop spans 15 amino acids. Trimming took 3 bases from V and 2 from J; bases not matched to a gene: 5. Germline lookup yields CDR1 SGDLS and CDR2 YYNGEE. The CDR3 spells CASSALAGPQETQYF. The CDR3 DNA is TGTGCCAGCAGCGCCCTAGCGGGGCCACAAGAGACCCAGTACTTC.

The V gene is TRBV5-1, the J gene TRBJ1-5; a weak D match, TRBD1 (6 bases). The CDR3 is 17 amino acids. Germline lookup yields CDR1 SGHRS and CDR2 YFSETQ. V lost 4 bases, J lost 1 base, and 18 bases lay in between. The DNA of the CDR3 is TGCGCCAGCAGCATACCGGGGGGGGCTTGGAGCAATCAGCCCCAGCATTTT. Translated, it gives CASSIPGGAWSNQPQHF.

This clone was counted only a few times. The CDR3 is CASSLLGGTEAFF. The CDR3 DNA reads TGTGCCAGCAGCTTACTAGGGGGCACTGAAGCTTTCTTT. V gene TRBV7-9 combines with J gene TRBJ1-1; D is possibly TRBD1 (6 bases). The length of the CDR3 is 13 residues. V was trimmed by 2 bases and J by 4 bases, leaving 8 bases between them. Germline V lookup: CDR1 SEHNR, CDR2 FQNEAQ (reference sequence).

The table lists this clone with a few counts. The chain joins TRBV12-5 to TRBJ2-5; 8 bases are a match to TRBD1. Germline CDR1 reads LGHNT; CDR2 reads FRNRAP. The CDR3 is 13 residues long. The V gene end was trimmed by 7 bases and the J gene end by 5 bases; junction bases not matched to a gene: 6. The CDR3 loop reads CASAVGQGETQYF. The CDR3 DNA sequence: TGTGCTAGTGCCGTCGGACAGGGCGAGACCCAGTACTTC.

The chain carries TRBV7-3 and TRBJ2-6, with D unclear. CDR3 length: 15 amino acids. Per the germline V gene, CDR1 is SGHTA and CDR2 is FQGTGA. The V end lost 5 bases, the J end lost 0 bases, and 8 bases lay between the germline ends. The CDR3 spells CASSLQFSGANVLTF. The CDR3 nucleotides are TGTGCCAGCAGCCTACAGTTCTCTGGGGCCAACGTCCTGACTTTC.

The V and J genes are TRBV13 and TRBJ2-1; 11 positions agree with TRBD2. Germline lookup yields CDR1 PRHDT and CDR2 FYEKMQ (reference sequence). CDR3 size: 14 residues. V lost 8 bases to trimming and J lost 6 bases; unmatched junction nucleotides: 6. For the CDR3, the DNA is TGTGCCAGCTGCATAGCGGGAGGGCTCAATGAGCAGTTCTTC. This encodes CASCIAGGLNEQFF.

The table lists this clone with a few counts. The V and J genes are TRBV7-6 and TRBJ2-2; TRBD2 is a possible D gene (5 bases). Between the trimmed V and J ends, which lost 2 bases and 4 bases, there was a span of 11 bases. CDR3 size: 15 residues. Germline loops: CDR1 SGHVS, CDR2 FNYEAQ. The CDR3 reads CASSLLTGITGELFF. The CDR3 DNA reads TGTGCCAGCAGCTTATTAACGGGAATCACCGGGGAGCTGTTTTTT.

The V gene is TRBV11-2, the J gene TRBJ1-5; weak D call: TRBD1 (6 bases). The CDR3 runs to 14 residues. The germline gives CDR1 SGHAT, CDR2 FQNNGV. V was clipped by 0 bases and J by 7 bases, with 10 bases between them. This CDR3 reads CASSLDRGGQPQHF. CDR3 nucleotide sequence: TGTGCCAGCAGCTTAGATCGAGGGGGACAGCCCCAGCATTTT.

This chain links TRBV27 with TRBJ2-7; 7 bases agree with TRBD1. This CDR3 comprises 13 residues. V lost 5 bases and J lost 2; bases outside the gene matches: 3. The germline gives CDR1 MNHEY, CDR2 SMNVEV (reference sequence). CDR3 DNA: TGTGCCAGCAGTCTACAGGGGACCTACGAGCAGTACTTC. It specifies CASSLQGTYEQYF.

This clone was observed a handful of times. The J gene is TRBJ1-4, the V gene TRBV1; the table's D call, TRBD1, was not checked against the DNA. TRBV1 is assigned pseudogene status. This CDR3 is 16 amino acids long. CDR3 region: CTSSQDRDIGKKKLFF. In DNA, the CDR3 is TGCACCAGCAGCCAAGACCGGGACATTGGGAAAAAAAAACTGTTTTTT.

This clone showed up just a few times. The chain has TRBV25-1 and TRBJ1-6; D might be TRBD1 (5 bases). Germline V gives CDR1 MGHDK, CDR2 SYGVNS. Deletions cut 4 bases from V and 12 bases from J, with 13 bases between. CDR3 size: 13 residues. The CDR3 nucleotides are TGTGCCAGCAGTGCCTCATTGGGGCAACCCCTCCACTTT. This sequence encodes CASSASLGQPLHF.

The chain has TRBV28 and TRBJ2-5, with TRBD2 matching 7 bases. The ends lost 7 bases at V and 2 bases at J; junction bases unmatched: 10. The CDR3 runs to 15 residues. The germline V gene has CDR1 MDHEN and CDR2 SYDVKM. CDR3 in DNA: TGTGCCAGCATGAGGAGTAGCGGGCGACAAGAGACCCAGTACTTC. Residues: CASMRSSGRQETQYF.

The rearrangement uses TRBV7-2 and TRBJ2-5; D is ambiguous. Trimming took off 5 bases at V and 1 base at J, with 11 bases between the two ends. Germline V gives CDR1 SGHTA, CDR2 FQGNSA. This CDR3 has 14 residues. The CDR3 protein is CASSPLQSQETQYF. In nucleotides, the CDR3 is TGTGCCAGCAGCCCGCTGCAGTCCCAAGAGACCCAGTACTTC.

The V gene is TRBV27, the J gene TRBJ1-2; perhaps TRBD1 as D (6 bases). With 4 bases removed from V and 3 bases from J, the gap between germline ends came to 12 bases. The CDR3 consists of 14 residues. Germline V lookup: CDR1 MNHEY, CDR2 SMNVEV (reference sequence). Here the CDR3 reads CASSSGALHYGYTF. The CDR3 bases are TGTGCCAGCAGTTCAGGGGCTTTACACTATGGCTACACCTTC.

This clone was counted only a few times. The chain joins TRBV19 to TRBJ1-1, with a weak D call TRBD1 (6 bases). V lost 9 bases and J 0 bases, leaving 11 bases between the germline ends. The CDR3 contains 13 residues. Per the germline V gene, CDR1 is LNHDA and CDR2 is SQIVND (reference sequence). The CDR3 loop is CASRDTVNTEAFF. In DNA, the CDR3 is TGTGCCAGCAGGGACACTGTGAACACTGAAGCTTTCTTT.

The sample holds a few counts of this clone. The chain combines TRBV6-6 with TRBJ2-5; 7 bases fit TRBD1. Looked up from germline, CDR1 is MNHNY and CDR2 is SVGAGI (reference sequence). After removal of 5 bases from V and 4 bases from J, the junction contained 7 bases not matched to a gene. There are 14 residues in the CDR3. The CDR3 here is CASSPTGEGETQYF. Written as DNA, the CDR3 is TGTGCCAGCAGTCCTACAGGGGAAGGAGAGACCCAGTACTTC.

The genes are TRBV19 and TRBJ2-5; the D gene is possibly TRBD1 (5 bases). The CDR3 has 16 residues. Trimming left V 3 bases short and J 4 bases short, with 18 bases between. Germline V gene sequence: CDR1 LNHDA, CDR2 SQIVND (reference sequence). The CDR3 spells CASSIHRSAGSETQYF. DNA for the CDR3: TGTGCCAGTAGTATTCATCGGAGCGCAGGGTCAGAGACCCAGTACTTC.

The rearrangement joins TRBV30 to TRBJ1-5; 7 bases match TRBD1. The V segment lost 7 bases and the J segment 3 bases; nucleotides outside the gene matches: 18. In germline, CDR1 is GTSNPN, CDR2 SVGIG (reference sequence). The CDR3 has 17 residues. CDR3 loop: CAFSKKPGQIPNQPQHF. CDR3 DNA sequence: TGTGCCTTCTCAAAAAAACCGGGACAGATCCCCAATCAGCCCCAGCATTTT.

The chain carries TRBV5-1 and TRBJ2-5, with D maybe TRBD2 (5 bases). V lost 0 bases, J lost 2 bases, and 14 bases lay in between. CDR1 and CDR2 from the germline V gene are SGHRS and YFSETQ. The CDR3 contains 16 residues. CDR3 bases: TGCGCCAGCAGCTTGGACCGGGGTTCGCTACAAGAGACCCAGTACTTC. Amino acids: CASSLDRGSLQETQYF.

This clone has just a few counts. The chain carries TRBV5-4 and TRBJ1-3, with D tentatively TRBD1 (6 bases). The length of the CDR3 is 15 residues. The V end was cut by 4 bases, the J end by 1 base, with 12 bases between. CDR1 and CDR2 (germline): SGHNT, YYREEE (reference sequence). CDR3 sequence: CASSPDSISGNTIYF. The CDR3, as DNA: TGTGCCAGCAGCCCGGACAGTATATCTGGAAACACCATATATTTT. The full variable domain, rest sourced from reference TRBV5-4 and TRBJ1-3, is ETGVTQSPTHLIKTRGQQVTLRCSSQSGHNTVSWYQQALGQGPQFIFQYYREEENGRGNFPPRFSGLQFPNYSSELNVNALELDDSALYLCASSPDSISGNTIYFGEGSWLTVV.

This clone was detected only a few times. The chain has TRBV11-3 and TRBJ2-7; the D gene is possibly TRBD2 (6 bases). V dropped 5 bases and J dropped 2 bases, with 13 bases sitting between them. Germline V gene sequence: CDR1 SGHNT, CDR2 YENEEA. This CDR3 has 14 residues. CDR3: CASSPSPGAYEQYF. The CDR3 bases are TGTGCCAGCAGCCCTAGCCCGGGGGCCTACGAGCAGTACTTC.

In its sample, this clone was seen a few times. The CDR3 bases are TGCGCCAGCAGCTCGGACAGAGTGAACACTGAAGCTTTCTTT. Translation: CASSSDRVNTEAFF. The chain carries TRBV5-1 and TRBJ1-1, with D perhaps matching TRBD1 (6 bases). Trimming removed 3 bases at V and 0 bases at J, with 9 bases between. Per the germline V gene, CDR1 is SGHRS and CDR2 is YFSETQ. The CDR3 runs 14 residues.

This clone was observed a handful of times. The gene calls are TRBV6-6 and TRBJ2-4; weak D call: TRBD1 (6 bases). The germline V and J ends were trimmed by 8 bases and 0 bases, with 14 bases remaining between them. The CDR3 consists of 15 residues. The germline gives CDR1 MNHNY, CDR2 SVGAGI (reference sequence). CDR3: CASDDRTLAKNIQYF. CDR3 coding DNA: TGTGCCAGCGACGACAGGACCCTAGCCAAAAACATTCAGTACTTC.

The V call is TRBV4-1, the J call TRBJ1-4; the match to TRBD1 covers 11 bases. The trim removed 3 bases at V and 6 bases at J, leaving 3 bases unmatched. The CDR3 loop spans 15 amino acids. Germline CDR1 is MGHRA and CDR2 is YSYEKL. CDR3 bases: TGCGCCAGCAGCCAGGGGGACAGGGGGTATGAAAAACTGTTTTTT. Translating it yields CASSQGDRGYEKLFF.

The sample holds a few counts of this clone. The V and J genes are TRBV7-3 and TRBJ2-1; the D is unclear. Trimming pared 2 bases from V and 7 bases from J, leaving 9 bases between. The CDR3 is 13 residues long. Looked up from germline, CDR1 is SGHTA and CDR2 is FQGTGA. CDR3 bases: TGTGCCAGCAGCTTAGGTATAGTTAATGAGCAGTTCTTC. It is translated as CASSLGIVNEQFF.

The chain joins TRBV5-4 to TRBJ2-5; TRBD1 agrees at 12 bases. The V and J ends lost 7 bases and 5 bases, in that order; junction bases with no gene match: 9. The germline V gene has CDR1 SGHNT and CDR2 YYREEE (reference sequence). This CDR3 is built from 15 residues. DNA of the CDR3: TGTGCCAGCTTATCGGGACAGGGGGCCACGGAGACCCAGTACTTC. It translates to CASLSGQGATETQYF.